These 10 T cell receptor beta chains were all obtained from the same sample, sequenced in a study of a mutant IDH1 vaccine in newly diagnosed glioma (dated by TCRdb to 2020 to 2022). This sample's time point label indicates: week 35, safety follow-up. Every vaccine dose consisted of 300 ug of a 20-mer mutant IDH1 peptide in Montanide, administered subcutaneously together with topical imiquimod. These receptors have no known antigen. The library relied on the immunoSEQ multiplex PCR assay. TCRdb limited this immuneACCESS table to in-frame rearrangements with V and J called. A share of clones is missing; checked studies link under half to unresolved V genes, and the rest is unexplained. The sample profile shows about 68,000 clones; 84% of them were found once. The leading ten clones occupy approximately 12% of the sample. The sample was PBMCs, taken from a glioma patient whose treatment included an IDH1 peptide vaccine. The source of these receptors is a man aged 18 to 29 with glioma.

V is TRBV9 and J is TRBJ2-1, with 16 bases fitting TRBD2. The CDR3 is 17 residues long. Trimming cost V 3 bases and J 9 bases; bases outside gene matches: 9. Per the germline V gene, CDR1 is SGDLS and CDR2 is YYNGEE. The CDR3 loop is CASSAPGLAGGPGEQFF. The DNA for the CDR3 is TGTGCCAGCAGCGCTCCGGGACTAGCGGGAGGGCCCGGTGAGCAGTTCTTC.

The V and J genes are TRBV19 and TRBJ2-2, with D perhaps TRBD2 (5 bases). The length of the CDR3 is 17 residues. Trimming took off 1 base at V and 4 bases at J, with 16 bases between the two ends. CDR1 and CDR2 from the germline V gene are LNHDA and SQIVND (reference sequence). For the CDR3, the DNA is TGTGCCAGTAGTATAGTCTTACTAGGAACCGCCACCGGGGAGCTGTTTTTT. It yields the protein CASSIVLLGTATGELFF.

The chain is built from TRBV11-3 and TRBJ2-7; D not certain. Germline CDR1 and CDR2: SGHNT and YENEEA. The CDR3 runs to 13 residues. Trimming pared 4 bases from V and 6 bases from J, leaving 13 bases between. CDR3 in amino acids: CASSSTPAAEQYF. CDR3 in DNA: TGTGCCAGCAGCTCGACCCCGGCCGCCGAGCAGTACTTC.

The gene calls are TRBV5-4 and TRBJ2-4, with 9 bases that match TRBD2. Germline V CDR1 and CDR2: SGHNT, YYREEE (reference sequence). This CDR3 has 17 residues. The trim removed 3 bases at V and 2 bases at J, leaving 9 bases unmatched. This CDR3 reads CASSSPAGGPSKNIQYF. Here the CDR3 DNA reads TGTGCCAGCAGCTCACCGGCGGGGGGGCCTTCCAAAAACATTCAGTACTTC. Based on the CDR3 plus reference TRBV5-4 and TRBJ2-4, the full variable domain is ETGVTQSPTHLIKTRGQQVTLRCSSQSGHNTVSWYQQALGQGPQFIFQYYREEENGRGNFPPRFSGLQFPNYSSELNVNALELDDSALYLCASSSPAGGPSKNIQYFGAGTRLSVL.

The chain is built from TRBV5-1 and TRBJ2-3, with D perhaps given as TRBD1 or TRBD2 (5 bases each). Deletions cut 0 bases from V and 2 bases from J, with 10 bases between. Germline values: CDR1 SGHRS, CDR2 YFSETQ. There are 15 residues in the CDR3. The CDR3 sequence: CASSLDRGSTDTQYF. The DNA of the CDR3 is TGCGCCAGCAGCTTGGATCGGGGCTCCACAGATACGCAGTATTTT. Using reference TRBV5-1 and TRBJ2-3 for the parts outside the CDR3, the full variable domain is KAGVTQTPRYLIKTRGQQVTLSCSPISGHRSVSWYQQTPGQGLQFLFEYFSETQRNKGNFPGRFSGRQFSNSRSEMNVSTLELGDSALYLCASSLDRGSTDTQYFGPGTRLTVL.

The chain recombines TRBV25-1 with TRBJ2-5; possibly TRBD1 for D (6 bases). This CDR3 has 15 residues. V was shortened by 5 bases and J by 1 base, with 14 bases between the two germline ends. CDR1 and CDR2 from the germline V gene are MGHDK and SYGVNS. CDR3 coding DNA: TGTGCCAGCAGTCGAATTGGGGGCCTCCAAGAGACCCAGTACTTC. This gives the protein CASSRIGGLQETQYF.

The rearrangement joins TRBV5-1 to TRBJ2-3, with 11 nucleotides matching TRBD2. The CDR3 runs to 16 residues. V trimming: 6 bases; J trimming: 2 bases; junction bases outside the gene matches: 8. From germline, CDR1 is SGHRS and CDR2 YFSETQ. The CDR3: CASTQSSGGFTDTQYF. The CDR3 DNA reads TGCGCCAGCACCCAATCTAGCGGGGGGTTCACAGATACGCAGTATTTT.

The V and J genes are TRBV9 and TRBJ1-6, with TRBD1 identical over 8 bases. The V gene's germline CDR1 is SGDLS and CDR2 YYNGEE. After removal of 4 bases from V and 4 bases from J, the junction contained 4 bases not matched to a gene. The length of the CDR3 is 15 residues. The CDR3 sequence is CASSPRTGYNSPLHF. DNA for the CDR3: TGTGCCAGCAGCCCACGGACAGGGTATAATTCACCCCTCCACTTT.

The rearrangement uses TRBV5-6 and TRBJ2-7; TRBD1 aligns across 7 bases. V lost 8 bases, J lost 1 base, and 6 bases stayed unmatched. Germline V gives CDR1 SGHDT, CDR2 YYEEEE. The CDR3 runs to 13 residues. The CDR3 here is CASGDRVSYEQYF. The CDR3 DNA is TGTGCCAGTGGAGACAGGGTTTCCTACGAGCAGTACTTC.

The CDR3, as DNA: TGTGCCAGCAGTTTAAAAACCGGGGAGCTGTTTTTT. It codes for CASSLKTGELFF. This chain links TRBV27 with TRBJ2-2; D is uncertain. This CDR3 contains 12 residues. The germline V and J ends were trimmed by 2 bases and 5 bases, with 3 bases remaining between them. The germline V gene has CDR1 MNHEY and CDR2 SMNVEV (reference sequence).